This passage covers 25 T cell receptor beta chains from one sample sequenced in a study of blood T cell repertoires in COVID-19. The table came from immunoSEQ multiplex PCR; TCRdb's copy has only in-frame clones and leaves some out. This sample has 250,000 or so clones; approximately 91% occur once, and the top ten carry over 0.65%. Material for sequencing was peripheral blood. The receptors originated from a man aged 25-45 years with COVID-19, enrolled during active disease.

The chain combines TRBV4-1 with TRBJ2-5; D might be TRBD1 (5 bases). CDR1 and CDR2 (germline): MGHRA, YSYEKL. The CDR3 has 15 amino acids. With 0 bases removed from V and 5 bases from J, the gap between germline ends came to 13 bases. The CDR3 region is CASSQDQTVKETQYF. CDR3 DNA sequence: TGCGCCAGCAGCCAAGATCAGACAGTAAAGGAGACCCAGTACTTC.

This clone was seen only a few times. The V call is TRBV5-6, the J call TRBJ1-1, with no clear D. There are 14 residues in the CDR3. V lost 0 bases and J 1 base, leaving 7 bases between the germline ends. CDR1 and CDR2 (germline): SGHDT, YYEEEE. The DNA of the CDR3 is TGTGCCAGCAGCTTGGGCGGCTCGAACACTGAAGCTTTCTTT. Its translation is CASSLGGSNTEAFF.

This chain connects TRBV2 to TRBJ2-5, with D tentatively TRBD2 (5 bases). Deletions cut 6 bases from V and 0 bases from J, with 17 bases between. Germline-derived CDR1 and CDR2 are SNHLY and FYNNEI. This CDR3 is built from 16 residues. CDR3 DNA: TGTGCCAGCAGCCGCGGGCCCCGAGGGTACCAAGAGACCCAGTACTTC. Its translation is CASSRGPRGYQETQYF.

The rearrangement joins TRBV5-4 to TRBJ1-1; D possibly corresponds to TRBD1 (5 bases). The V end lost 1 base, the J end lost 6 bases, and 10 bases lay between the germline ends. The CDR3 is 13 amino acids. Looked up from germline, CDR1 is SGHNT and CDR2 is YYREEE (reference sequence). CDR3: CASSLRGGAEAFF. The DNA of the CDR3 is TGTGCCAGCAGCTTGAGGGGTGGGGCTGAAGCTTTCTTT. The whole variable domain, remainder taken from reference TRBV5-4 and TRBJ1-1, is ETGVTQSPTHLIKTRGQQVTLRCSSQSGHNTVSWYQQALGQGPQFIFQYYREEENGRGNFPPRFSGLQFPNYSSELNVNALELDDSALYLCASSLRGGAEAFFGQGTRLTVV.

J is TRBJ2-7 and V is TRBV6-1; TRBD1 aligns across 11 bases. The V segment lost 4 bases and the J segment 3 bases; nucleotides outside the gene matches: 11. There are 17 residues in the CDR3. CDR1 is MNHNS and CDR2 is SASEGT in the germline V gene. The CDR3 DNA follows: TGTGCCAGCAGTGCACTTTACCGGGACAGGGGGAACTACGAGCAGTACTTC. It yields the protein CASSALYRDRGNYEQYF.

The J gene is TRBJ1-5, the V gene TRBV15; 8 bases are shared with TRBD1. Germline V gene data show CDR1 as LNHNV and CDR2 as YYDKDF (reference sequence). The CDR3 length is 17 residues. J lost 3 bases, V lost 5 bases, and 12 bases had no gene match. Written as DNA, the CDR3 is TGTGCCACCAGCGACTCGGACAGGGCCGCCCTCAATCAGCCCCAGCATTTT. Translating it yields CATSDSDRAALNQPQHF.

The chain couples TRBV2 to TRBJ1-2; D gene uncertain. Germline values: CDR1 SNHLY, CDR2 FYNNEI. The V gene lost 8 bases and the J gene lost 13 bases, with 14 bases spanning the gap. CDR3 length equals 10 residues. In DNA form, the CDR3 reads TGTGCCAGCCGGTCGAAGATTCTCACCTTC. Protein sequence: CASRSKILTF.

This chain links TRBV19 with TRBJ2-2; D remains ambiguous. This CDR3 contains 12 residues. The germline V and J ends were trimmed by 4 bases and 7 bases, with 7 bases remaining between them. Looked up from germline, CDR1 is LNHDA and CDR2 is SQIVND (reference sequence). The CDR3 DNA follows: TGTGCCAGTAGTACTTACGGCGGGGAGCTGTTTTTT. Protein product: CASSTYGGELFF.

V gene TRBV7-2 combines with J gene TRBJ1-4; TRBD1 matches at 7 bases. The ends lost 2 bases at V and 8 bases at J; junction bases unmatched: 8. Germline CDR1 reads SGHTA; CDR2 reads FQGNSA. This CDR3 spans 15 amino acids. The CDR3 sequence: CASSLTTGWGEKLFF. The CDR3 DNA reads TGTGCCAGCAGCTTAACGACAGGGTGGGGAGAAAAACTGTTTTTT.

This chain links TRBV6-5 with TRBJ2-1; 10 bases fit TRBD2. Germline V gives CDR1 MNHEY, CDR2 SVGAGI. The CDR3 runs to 16 residues. The V gene end was trimmed by 2 bases and the J gene end by 2 bases; junction bases not matched to a gene: 3. CDR3 sequence: CASSYTTSGAYNEQFF. The CDR3 DNA sequence: TGTGCCAGCAGTTACACTACTAGCGGGGCCTACAATGAGCAGTTCTTC.

The chain carries TRBV7-9 and TRBJ1-1; D remains ambiguous. Trimming shortened V by 5 bases and J by 0 bases, and 10 bases separated the two germline ends. The CDR3 consists of 14 residues. Germline V CDR1 and CDR2: SEHNR, FQNEAQ (reference sequence). The CDR3 bases are TGTGCCAGCAGCCCTGACACTTTGAACACTGAAGCTTTCTTT. This gives the protein CASSPDTLNTEAFF.

The J gene is TRBJ1-3, the V gene TRBV6-5, with TRBD1 matching 8 bases. CDR1 and CDR2 (germline): MNHEY, SVGAGI. The V and J ends lost 0 bases and 4 bases, in that order; junction bases with no gene match: 5. The CDR3 sequence is 16 residues long. The CDR3 spells CASSYSRAGGGNTIYF. Here the CDR3 DNA reads TGTGCCAGCAGTTACTCGAGGGCAGGGGGCGGAAACACCATATATTTT.

The chain joins TRBV6-5 to TRBJ1-5; 7 bases map to TRBD1. The CDR3 sequence is 14 residues long. CDR1 is MNHEY and CDR2 is SVGAGI in the germline V gene. V was clipped by 6 bases and J by 1 base; unmatched bases: 3. The CDR3 sequence: CASRMDRSNQPQHF. The CDR3 DNA is TGTGCCAGCAGGATGGACAGGAGCAATCAGCCCCAGCATTTT.

The genes are TRBV2 and TRBJ1-5; 12 bases are shared with TRBD1. After removal of 7 bases from V and 6 bases from J, the junction contained 7 bases not matched to a gene. CDR1 is SNHLY, CDR2 FYNNEI, per germline. This CDR3 comprises 15 residues. The DNA for the CDR3 is TGTGCCAGCAACATGGGACAGGGGGCCCCTCAGCCCCAGCATTTT. Translated: CASNMGQGAPQPQHF.

This chain joins TRBV28 and TRBJ1-6; 11 bases map to TRBD1. The CDR3 contains 17 residues. V trimming: 5 bases; J trimming: 3 bases; junction bases outside the gene matches: 6. Germline CDR1 reads MDHEN; CDR2 reads SYDVKM. The DNA for the CDR3 is TGTGCCAGCAGTCAAGGGACAGGGGGTTTCTATAATTCACCCCTCCACTTT. Translating it yields CASSQGTGGFYNSPLHF. The variable domain in full, with the rest retrieved from reference TRBV28 and TRBJ1-6, is DVKVTQSSRYLVKRTGEKVFLECVQDMDHENMFWYRQDPGLGLRLIYFSYDVKMKEKGDIPEGYSVSREKKERFSLILESASTNQTSMYLCASSQGTGGFYNSPLHFGNGTRLTVT.

The rearrangement uses TRBV5-1 and TRBJ2-7; tentatively, D is TRBD2 (6 bases). V gave up 1 base and J gave up 2 bases, with 13 bases separating them. Per the germline V gene, CDR1 is SGHRS and CDR2 is YFSETQ. This CDR3 comprises 15 residues. CDR3 coding DNA: TGCGCCAGCAGCTTGATAGGGGCGGGGACCTACGAGCAGTACTTC. It encodes CASSLIGAGTYEQYF.

This sequence joins TRBV19 and TRBJ2-3; tentative D call: TRBD1 (5 bases). CDR1 and CDR2 from the germline V gene are LNHDA and SQIVND (reference sequence). The CDR3 runs to 15 residues. V was pared by 1 base and J by 1 base, with 9 bases between. The CDR3 sequence is CASSIAGRGTDTQYF. For the CDR3, the DNA is TGTGCCAGTAGTATAGCGGGCAGGGGCACAGATACGCAGTATTTT.

This clone showed up just a few times. J is TRBJ2-2 and V is TRBV10-1, with TRBD1 as a possible D gene (5 bases). Germline V gene lookup returns CDR1 WNHNN and CDR2 SYGVQD (reference sequence). The CDR3 covers 14 residues. V was clipped by 2 bases and J by 1 base, with 5 bases between them. The DNA of the CDR3 is TGCGCCAGCAGTGAGGGACAGAACACCGGGGAGCTGTTTTTT. It translates to CASSEGQNTGELFF.

The chain recombines TRBV19 with TRBJ1-5, with D perhaps TRBD1 (5 bases). The CDR3 is 14 amino acids. Germline V lookup: CDR1 LNHDA, CDR2 SQIVND (reference sequence). V was trimmed by 0 bases and J by 6 bases, leaving 9 bases between them. Here the CDR3 reads CASSIDLGGQPQHF. The CDR3 DNA sequence: TGTGCCAGTAGTATAGATTTGGGGGGTCAGCCCCAGCATTTT.

The chain recombines TRBV6-2 or TRBV6-3 with TRBJ1-2; tentative D call: TRBD1 (6 bases). Trimming left V 0 bases short and J 3 bases short, with 11 bases between. CDR3 size: 15 residues. The germline CDR1 and CDR2 sequences are MNHEY and SVGEGT. The CDR3 nucleotides read TGTGCCAGCAGTTACTCCCGGGACAACCACTATGGCTACACCTTC. Amino acids: CASSYSRDNHYGYTF.

This rearrangement joins TRBV6-1 to TRBJ1-5; a possible D gene is TRBD1 (6 bases). Trimming removed 2 bases from V and 3 bases from J, with 14 bases in between. CDR1 is MNHNS, CDR2 SASEGT, per germline. This CDR3 spans 16 amino acids. CDR3 amino acids: CASSENIGQFNQPQHF. The CDR3 nucleotides are TGTGCCAGCAGTGAAAATATTGGACAGTTCAATCAGCCCCAGCATTTT.

V gene TRBV4-1 combines with J gene TRBJ2-5; D not resolved. The length of the CDR3 is 15 residues. Germline V lookup: CDR1 MGHRA, CDR2 YSYEKL. V gave up 1 base and J gave up 1 base, with 10 bases separating them. This chain's CDR3 is CASSQGSVVQETQYF. In DNA, the CDR3 is TGCGCCAGCAGCCAAGGCTCGGTGGTCCAAGAGACCCAGTACTTC.

This chain joins TRBV3-1 (or the pseudogene TRBV3-2) and TRBJ1-4, with 9 bases matching TRBD1. The CDR3 runs 15 residues. Germline V gene lookup returns CDR1 LGHDT and CDR2 YNNKEL (reference sequence). The junction had 4 bases not matched to a gene; V was cut back by 3 bases and J by 5 bases. The CDR3 sequence: CASSHHGTGNEKLFF. Here the CDR3 DNA reads TGTGCCAGCAGCCACCACGGGACAGGGAATGAAAAACTGTTTTTT.

This clone has a single count. The gene calls are TRBV5-1 and TRBJ2-1; 12 bases map to TRBD2. V lost 3 bases to trimming and J lost 6 bases; unmatched junction nucleotides: 7. Germline V lookup: CDR1 SGHRS, CDR2 YFSETQ. The CDR3 loop spans 16 amino acids. CDR3: CASSSGLAGYGNEQFF. CDR3 sequence (DNA): TGCGCCAGCAGCTCTGGACTAGCGGGATACGGCAATGAGCAGTTCTTC.

This sequence joins TRBV19 and TRBJ1-5; a weak D match, TRBD1 (6 bases). Germline lookup yields CDR1 LNHDA and CDR2 SQIVND (reference sequence). Trimming cost V 3 bases and J 10 bases, with 16 bases left between them. This CDR3 is 14 amino acids long. The CDR3 DNA is TGTGCCAGTAGTATTCAGGGGCCTAAGAGTCCCCAGCATTTT. Its translation is CASSIQGPKSPQHF. The variable domain in full, completed from reference TRBV19 and TRBJ1-5, reads DGGITQSPKYLFRKEGQNVTLSCEQNLNHDAMYWYRQDPGQGLRLIYYSQIVNDFQKGDIAEGYSVSREKKESFPLTVTSAQKNPTAFYLCASSIQGPKSPQHFGDGTRLSIL.